The rows below give T cell receptor beta chains drawn from one sample of a study of cytomegalovirus exposure and HLA in healthy donors. Repertoires were generated with immunoSEQ multiplex PCR, while TCRdb's copy carries only in-frame clones and drops some. The sample contains approximately 150,000 clones, roughly 80% of which appear only once. The specimen sequenced was PBMCs. Receptors originate from a man aged 30-40 years in good health and CMV-seronegative. Both conserved end residues are part of each CDR3. A D gene is named only where the DNA matches it firmly. The size field is filled for only some rows; it gives once, few, many or a size class.

CDR3aa | j_gene | len | d_gene | abundance | v_gene
CASSLQPVQGTEAFF | TRBJ1-1 | 15 | . | . | TRBV4-2
CAGKGQSYEQYF | . | 12 | TRBD1 | . | TRBV30
CASSLGTSYNEQFF | TRBJ2-1 | 14 | TRBD2 | . | TRBV27
CASSSRGLAGGYNEQFF | TRBJ2-1 | 17 | TRBD2 | . | TRBV11-2
CASSLSTGGGTEAFF | TRBJ1-1 | 15 | TRBD1 | few | TRBV7-6
CASSGLAGGQETQYF | TRBJ2-5 | 15 | TRBD2 | . | TRBV5-1
CASSGQGVGNTEAFF | TRBJ1-1 | 15 | TRBD1 | . | TRBV2
CASSADSLYGYTF | TRBJ1-2 | 13 | . | . | TRBV27
CASSSSGGAADTQYF | TRBJ2-3 | 15 | TRBD2 | . | TRBV6-4
CTSSHRRNF | TRBJ2-5 | 9 | . | once | TRBV1
CASSTGTDFTGELFF | TRBJ2-2 | 15 | TRBD1 | few | TRBV7-8
CASSSPPSGRTYNEQFF | TRBJ2-1 | 17 | TRBD2 | . | TRBV27
CASSSLRGRSYNEQFF | TRBJ2-1 | 16 | TRBD1 | . | TRBV14
CASSRDRNQPQHF | TRBJ1-5 | 13 | TRBD1 | . | TRBV2
CACGGGYNIGELFF | TRBJ2-2 | 14 | TRBD2 | . | TRBV7-2
CASSLIKGLWNTEAFF | TRBJ1-1 | 16 | . | . | TRBV28
CASSYYRGYEQYF | TRBJ2-7 | 13 | TRBD1 | . | TRBV6-5
CASSDYAGASYEQYF | TRBJ2-7 | 15 | . | . | TRBV7-8
CASRGSRDRRVKYF | TRBJ2-7 | 14 | . | . | TRBV11-2
CASNGKGLFNEQFF | TRBJ2-1 | 14 | . | . | TRBV5-1
CASSLGTSYTGELFF | TRBJ2-2 | 15 | . | once | TRBV4-1
CASSQQGLAGGPYEQYF | TRBJ2-7 | 17 | TRBD2 | few | TRBV4-2
CASSPGLAGGLLNEQFF | TRBJ2-1 | 17 | TRBD2 | . | TRBV5-1
CASSRRTGIDEQYF | TRBJ2-7 | 14 | TRBD1 | . | TRBV18
CASSQGTATNEKLFF | TRBJ1-4 | 15 | . | . | TRBV4-2
CASKTGGANVLTF | TRBJ2-6 | 13 | . | . | TRBV27
CASSLKRDYNEQFF | TRBJ2-1 | 14 | TRBD2 | once | TRBV7-2
CASSLAPGGTEAFF | TRBJ1-1 | 14 | TRBD1 | . | TRBV11-2
CASSSPGTGKLETQYF | TRBJ2-5 | 16 | TRBD1 | . | TRBV28
CASSSLDTQYF | TRBJ2-3 | 11 | . | . | TRBV11-2
CASSSTSRNIQYF | TRBJ2-4 | 13 | . | . | TRBV7-9
CASSQDPGSYNEQFF | TRBJ2-1 | 15 | . | . | TRBV4-2
CATGQREGRLEQYF | TRBJ2-7 | 14 | TRBD2 | . | TRBV19
CASSDDQGAPYEQYF | TRBJ2-7 | 15 | TRBD1 | . | TRBV6-1
CASSLGTLTYEQYF | TRBJ2-7 | 14 | . | . | TRBV11-3
CASSTGLAGALETQYF | TRBJ2-5 | 16 | TRBD2 | . | TRBV19
CASSQDSGFNQPQHF | TRBJ1-5 | 15 | . | few | TRBV4-3
CASSFREGLGYTF | TRBJ1-2 | 13 | . | . | TRBV28
CASSPTGGPTYNEQFF | TRBJ2-1 | 16 | . | . | TRBV7-6
CASSLAGGEYNEQFF | TRBJ2-1 | 15 | TRBD2 | . | TRBV7-2
CASSEPGMNTEAFF | TRBJ1-1 | 14 | . | . | TRBV6-1
CASSYSAGGSSPLHF | TRBJ1-6 | 15 | . | . | TRBV6-6
CASGLTGPLYNEQFF | TRBJ2-1 | 15 | . | . | TRBV12-5
CSVALGTPSYEQYF | TRBJ2-7 | 14 | . | . | TRBV29-1
CASSLEGEPNGYTF | TRBJ1-2 | 14 | . | . | TRBV5-1
CASSELGQYNQPQHF | TRBJ1-5 | 15 | TRBD1 | once | TRBV2
CASSVRSGDYGYTF | TRBJ1-2 | 14 | . | . | TRBV2
CASSLVGGFSYEQYF | TRBJ2-7 | 15 | . | few | TRBV7-2